This T cell receptor (beta chain) was obtained from a study of T cell responses to AZD1222 COVID-19 vaccine. V was pared by 3 bases and J by 8 bases, with 4 bases between. Germline CDR1 reads MDHEN; CDR2 reads SYDVKM. There are 11 residues in the CDR3. Broader study findings: The CD4 TCRs associated with vaccination extended across spike and predominated at 160-218 and 743-854. Only after the peak T cell response were repertoires sampled. The sample set comprised mostly white British donors with more females, and clonal diversity was possibly underestimated.

Here immunoSEQ multiplex PCR was the method, and the copy in TCRdb shows in-frame clones only, minus some. Of 83,000 or so clones listed, roughly 90% were seen once; the top ten hold 6.9%. Of note for this clone: The antigen is unknown.

Timing groups of about 4 and about 12 weeks for second doses were pooled. This chain uses TRBV28 with TRBJ1-4; no reliable D call. The TCR was taken from an adult who received the AZD1222 COVID-19 vaccine. The source material was peripheral blood, sampled 28 days after the second AZD1222 dose. CDR3 DNA sequence: TGTGCCAGCAGTTTCCAAGAAAAACTGTTTTTT. It is translated as CASSFQEKLFF.